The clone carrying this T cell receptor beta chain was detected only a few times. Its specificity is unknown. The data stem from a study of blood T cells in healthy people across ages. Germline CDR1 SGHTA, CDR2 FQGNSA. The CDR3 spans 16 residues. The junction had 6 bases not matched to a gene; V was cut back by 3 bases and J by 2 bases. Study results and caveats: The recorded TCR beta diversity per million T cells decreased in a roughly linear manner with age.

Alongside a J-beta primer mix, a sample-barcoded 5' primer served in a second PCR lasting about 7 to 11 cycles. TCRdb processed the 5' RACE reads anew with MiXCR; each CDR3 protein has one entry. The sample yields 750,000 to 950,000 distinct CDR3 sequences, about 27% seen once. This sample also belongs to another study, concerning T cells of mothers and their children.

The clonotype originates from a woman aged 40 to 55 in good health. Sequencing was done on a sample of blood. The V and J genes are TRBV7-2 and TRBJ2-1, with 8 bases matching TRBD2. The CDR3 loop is CASSLPGGAAYNEQFF. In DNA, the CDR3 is TGTGCCAGCAGCTTGCCGGGGGGGGCCGCCTACAATGAGCAGTTCTTC.